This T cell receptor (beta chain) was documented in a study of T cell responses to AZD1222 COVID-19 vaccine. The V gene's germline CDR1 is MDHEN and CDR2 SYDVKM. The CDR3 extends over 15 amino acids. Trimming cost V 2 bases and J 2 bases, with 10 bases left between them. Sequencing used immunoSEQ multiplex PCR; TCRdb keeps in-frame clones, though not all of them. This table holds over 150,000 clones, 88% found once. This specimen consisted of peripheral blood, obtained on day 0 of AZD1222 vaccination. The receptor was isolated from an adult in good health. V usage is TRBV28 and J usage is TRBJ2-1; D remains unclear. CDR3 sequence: CASSLGQEPYNEQFF. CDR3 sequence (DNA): TGTGCCAGCAGTTTAGGGCAGGAGCCCTACAATGAGCAGTTCTTC.